The text below deals with one T cell receptor beta chain. What it recognizes is unknown. CDR3 regions were amplified by Arm-PCR using iRepertoire HTBI primers to build TCR beta libraries. TCRdb independently ran MiXCR on the multiplex PCR reads; one entry per CDR3 protein. This sample yields about 620,000 distinct CDR3 sequences, of which roughly 16% are seen a single time; under 20% belongs to the top ten. The data were obtained in a study of regulatory T cells in long-lasting Graves disease. Study-level results: Persistent disease was associated with favored TRBV28 usage and with favored use of TRBJ1-2 and TRBJ2-5.

Germline CDR1 reads GTSNPN; CDR2 reads SVGIG (reference sequence). The CDR3 length is 16 residues. Unmatched junction bases numbered 12, after V lost 4 bases and J lost 3 bases. Stated time point: newly diagnosed GD, antithyroid drugs for less than 3 months. PBMCs were the source of the RNA used for TCR sequencing. About 8.8 milliliters of peripheral blood were drawn into EDTA tubes. The data were also submitted as part of a second study, on T cells in Graves' hyperthyroidism and ophthalmopathy. Per that study: With the HTBI primer set, the TCR CDR3 went through a first round of RT-PCR.

Source: peripheral blood mononuclear cells (PBMCs), taken at new diagnosis, from a patient treated with antithyroid drugs. The source is a woman between 25 and 40 years old with Graves disease. The V call is TRBV30, the J call TRBJ2-1, with 7 positions matching TRBD2. The CDR3 here is CAWTPGREWDYNEQFF. CDR3 sequence (DNA): TGTGCCTGGACGCCCGGGCGGGAGTGGGACTACAATGAGCAGTTCTTC.